This paragraph covers one TCR beta chain sequence. Its antigen target is currently unknown. Base-call qualities are not available, and no considerably larger clone is one nucleotide away. These data belong to a study of blood T cell repertoires in COVID-19 (dated by TCRdb to between 2020 and 2021). About the investigation overall: Samples covering the acute and convalescent phases of COVID-19 were provided by collaborators in the United States, Italy and Spain. Where available, HLA class I and class II types were taken from metadata supplied by the sample provider and were not determined by assay-based typing. Subjects who had been exposed to COVID-19, were actively infected with it, or had recovered from it provided the deeply sampled blood TCRbeta repertoires that made up the dataset. A freely available public database, intended as a resource for researchers studying the immune response to SARS-CoV-2, is where the repertoires were released. The prospective study material was composed of cDNA or gDNA derived from T cells, B-cell-depleted T cells, or PBMCs. The samples were drawn from the first 160 participants of the ongoing ImmuneRACE study and from 1,254 subjects provided by 6 global collaborators. A de-identified subject ID, COVID-19 status, age in years and sex were almost always included in the sample metadata. Broad study findings and their caveats: The amount of clinical and demographic metadata varied by source and participant and was provided uncurated.

In the germline V gene, CDR1 corresponds to SGDLS and CDR2 to YYNGEE. The CDR3 sequence holds 14 residues, the cysteine and phenylalanine included. Left in the record is the CDR3 DNA by itself, 42 bases read in frame from the first base. A distance of 8 bases separates the germline ends of V and J, which lose 4 bases and 0 bases respectively. The immunoSEQ Assay, a bias-controlled multiplex PCR, was used to amplify TCRbeta CDR3 regions from genomic DNA. The authors processed their data as follows. The number of nucleated cells in each sample was estimated by amplification of reference gene primers within the assay. Sequence reads were collapsed and filtered to measure the absolute abundance of every unique TCRbeta CDR3 rearrangement. For each sample, productive Simpson clonality was calculated as the square root of Simpson's diversity index over productive rearrangements. As stored in TCRdb, this immuneACCESS dataset retains in-frame rearrangements with V and J assigned. A fraction of the clones does not appear; measured against another copy, unresolved V genes explain less than half of the discrepancy, and the remainder lacks a known reason. V and J calls and clone size are given by that table; D and trimming were obtained from the DNA. The sample table contains hundreds of thousands of clones; only one count was recorded for around 88% of them. The ten largest clones take up 5.5% to 8.5% of the sample.

Another Seattle source contributed samples from volunteer blood donors who had recovered from COVID-19. The collaborating institutions used their own protocols to collect whole blood in K2EDTA tubes. For TCRbeta analysis, collaborators shipped samples in one of three forms: frozen whole blood, isolated PBMCs, or DNA extracted from either of those sample types. Sequencing input: peripheral blood. The sequence joins TRBV9 to TRBJ2-1, with a tentative D gene TRBD2 over 5 matching bases. The receptor's source is a woman aged 25 to 39 who had recovered from COVID-19. The CDR3 has the sequence CASSIGVSYNEQFF. The bases read TGTGCCAGCAGCATCGGGGTCTCCTACAATGAGCAGTTCTTC.